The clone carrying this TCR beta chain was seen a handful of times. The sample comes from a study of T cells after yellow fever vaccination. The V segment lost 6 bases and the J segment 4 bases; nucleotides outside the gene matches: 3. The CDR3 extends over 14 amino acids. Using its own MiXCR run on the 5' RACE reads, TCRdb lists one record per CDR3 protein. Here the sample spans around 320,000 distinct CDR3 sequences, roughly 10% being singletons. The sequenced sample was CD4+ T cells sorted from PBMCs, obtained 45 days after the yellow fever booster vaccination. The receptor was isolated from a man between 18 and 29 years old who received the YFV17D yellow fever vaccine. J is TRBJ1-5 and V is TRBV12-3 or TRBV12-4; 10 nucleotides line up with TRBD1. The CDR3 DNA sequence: TGTGCCAGCAGGGGACAGGGGTTAAATCAGCCCCAGCATTTT. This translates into CASRGQGLNQPQHF.